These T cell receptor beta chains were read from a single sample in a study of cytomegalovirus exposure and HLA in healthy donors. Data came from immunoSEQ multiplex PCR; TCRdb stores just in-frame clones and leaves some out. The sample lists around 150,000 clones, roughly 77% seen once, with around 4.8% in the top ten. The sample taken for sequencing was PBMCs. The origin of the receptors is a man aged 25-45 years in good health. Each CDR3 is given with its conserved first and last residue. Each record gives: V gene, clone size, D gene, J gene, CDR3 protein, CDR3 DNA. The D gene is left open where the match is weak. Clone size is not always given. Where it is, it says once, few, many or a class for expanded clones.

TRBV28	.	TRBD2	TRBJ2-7	CASSPATSGSYEQYF	TGTGCCAGCAGTCCGGCGACTAGCGGGAGCTACGAGCAGTACTTC
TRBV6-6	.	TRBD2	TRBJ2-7	CASSWTSASYEQYF	TGTGCCAGCAGCTGGACTAGCGCATCCTACGAGCAGTACTTC
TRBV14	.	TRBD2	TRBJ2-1	CASSPGLGYNEQFF	TGTGCCAGCAGCCCAGGACTAGGCTACAATGAGCAGTTCTTC
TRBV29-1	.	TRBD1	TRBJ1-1	CSVEAITDRGRRERGNTEAFF	TGCAGCGTTGAAGCGATAACGGACAGGGGGCGCAGAGAACGAGGGAACACTGAAGCTTTCTTT
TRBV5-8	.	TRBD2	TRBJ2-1	CASSVGKTSGTINEQFF	TGTGCCAGCAGCGTGGGGAAGACGAGCGGGACGATCAATGAGCAGTTCTTC
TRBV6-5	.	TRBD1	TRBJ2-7	CASSYGGQGSGEQYF	TGTGCCAGCAGTTACGGCGGACAGGGTTCGGGAGAGCAGTACTTC
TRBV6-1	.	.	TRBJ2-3	CASSPPGLLRDTQYF	TGTGCCAGCAGTCCACCGGGACTCCTTCGGGATACGCAGTATTTT
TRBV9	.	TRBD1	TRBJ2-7	CASSVVGQGQEEQYF	TGTGCCAGCAGCGTAGTAGGACAGGGGCAAGAAGAGCAGTACTTC
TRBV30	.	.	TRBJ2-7	CAWSVSAGHEQYF	TGTGCCTGGAGTGTATCAGCGGGCCACGAGCAGTACTTC
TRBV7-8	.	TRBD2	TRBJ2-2	CASSLVTGRDTGELFF	TGTGCCAGCAGCTTAGTAACCGGGAGGGACACCGGGGAGCTGTTTTTT
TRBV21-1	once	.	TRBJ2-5	CASSPWASGSSETQYF	.
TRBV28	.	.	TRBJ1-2	CASSPRVAPGYTF	TGTGCCAGCAGCCCCCGGGTGGCGCCCGGTTACACCTTC
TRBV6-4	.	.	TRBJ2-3	CASQDSQSTDTQYF	TGTGCCAGCCAGGACAGCCAGAGCACAGATACGCAGTATTTT
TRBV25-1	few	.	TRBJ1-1	CASSEYGEASEAFF	TGTGCCAGCAGTGAATACGGGGAGGCCTCTGAAGCTTTCTTT
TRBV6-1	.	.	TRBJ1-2	CASSEQRGARAGYTF	TGTGCCAGCAGTGAGCAGCGTGGCGCGAGGGCTGGCTACACCTTC
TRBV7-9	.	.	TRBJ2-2	CASSLLGELFF	TGTGCCAGCAGCTTACTTGGGGAGCTGTTTTTT
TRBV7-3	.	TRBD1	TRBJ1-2	CASSLTSGQGRAGYTF	TGTGCCAGCAGCTTAACGTCGGGACAGGGTCGGGCTGGCTACACCTTC
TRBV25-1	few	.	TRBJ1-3	CASRDRMDTIYF	TGTGCCAGCAGAGACAGGATGGACACCATATATTTT
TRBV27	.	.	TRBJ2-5	CASSPGTSGETQYF	TGTGCCAGCAGTCCAGGGACTTCTGGGGAGACCCAGTACTTC
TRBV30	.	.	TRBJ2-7	CAWSLGTSYEQYF	TGTGCCTGGAGTCTCGGGACATCCTACGAGCAGTACTTC
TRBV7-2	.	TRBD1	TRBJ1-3	CASSTQGLGNTIYF	TGTGCCAGCAGCACACAGGGGTTGGGAAACACCATATATTTT
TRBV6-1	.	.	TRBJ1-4	CASSGSGGVRTNEKLFF	TGTGCCAGCAGTGGCTCGGGGGGGGTGCGGACTAATGAAAAACTGTTTTTT